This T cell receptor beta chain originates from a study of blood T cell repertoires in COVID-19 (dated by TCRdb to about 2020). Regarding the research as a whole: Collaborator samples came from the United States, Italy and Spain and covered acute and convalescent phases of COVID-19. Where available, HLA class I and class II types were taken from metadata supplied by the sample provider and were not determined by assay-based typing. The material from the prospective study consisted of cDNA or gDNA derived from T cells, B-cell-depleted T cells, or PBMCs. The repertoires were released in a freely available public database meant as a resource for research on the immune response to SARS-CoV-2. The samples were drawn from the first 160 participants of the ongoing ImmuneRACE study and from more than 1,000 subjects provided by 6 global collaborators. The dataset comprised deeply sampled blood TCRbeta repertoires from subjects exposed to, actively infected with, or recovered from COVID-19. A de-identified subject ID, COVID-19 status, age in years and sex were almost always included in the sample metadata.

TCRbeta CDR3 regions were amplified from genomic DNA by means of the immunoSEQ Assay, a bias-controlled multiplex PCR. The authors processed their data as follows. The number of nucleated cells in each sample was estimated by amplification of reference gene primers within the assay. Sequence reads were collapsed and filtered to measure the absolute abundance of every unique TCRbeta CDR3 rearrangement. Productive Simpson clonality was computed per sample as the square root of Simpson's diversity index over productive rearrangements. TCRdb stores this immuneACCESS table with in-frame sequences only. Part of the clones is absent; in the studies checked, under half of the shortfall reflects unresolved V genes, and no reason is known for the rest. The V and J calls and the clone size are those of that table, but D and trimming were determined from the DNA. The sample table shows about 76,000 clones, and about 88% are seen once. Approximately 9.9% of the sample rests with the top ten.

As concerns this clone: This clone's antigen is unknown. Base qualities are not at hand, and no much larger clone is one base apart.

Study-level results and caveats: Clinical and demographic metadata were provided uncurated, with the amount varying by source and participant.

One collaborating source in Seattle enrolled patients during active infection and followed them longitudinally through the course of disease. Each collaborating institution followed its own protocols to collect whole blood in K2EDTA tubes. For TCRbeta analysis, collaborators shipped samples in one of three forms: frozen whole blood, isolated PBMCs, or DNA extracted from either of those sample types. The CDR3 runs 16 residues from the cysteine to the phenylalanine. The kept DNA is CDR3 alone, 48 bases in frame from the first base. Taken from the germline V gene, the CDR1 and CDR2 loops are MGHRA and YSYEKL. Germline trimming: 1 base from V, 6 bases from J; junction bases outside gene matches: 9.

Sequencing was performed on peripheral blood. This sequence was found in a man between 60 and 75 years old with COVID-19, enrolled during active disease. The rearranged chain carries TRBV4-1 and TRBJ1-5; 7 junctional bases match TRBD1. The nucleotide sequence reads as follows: TGCGCCAGCAGCCAAGGGGCAGCGACAGGGACTCAGCCCCAGCATTTT. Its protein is CASSQGAATGTQPQHF.